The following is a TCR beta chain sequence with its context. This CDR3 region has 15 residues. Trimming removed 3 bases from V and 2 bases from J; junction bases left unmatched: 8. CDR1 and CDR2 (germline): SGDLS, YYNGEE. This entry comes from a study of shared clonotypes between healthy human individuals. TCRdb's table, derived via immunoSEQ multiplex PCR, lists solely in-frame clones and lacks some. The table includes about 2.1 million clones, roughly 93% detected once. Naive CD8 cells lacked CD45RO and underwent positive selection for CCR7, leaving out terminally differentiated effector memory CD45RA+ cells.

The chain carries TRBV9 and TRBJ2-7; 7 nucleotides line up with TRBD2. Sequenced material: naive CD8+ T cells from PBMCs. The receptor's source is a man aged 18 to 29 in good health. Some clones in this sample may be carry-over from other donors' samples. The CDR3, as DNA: TGTGCCAGCAGCGAGGGTAGCGGGTCCCCCTACGAGCAGTACTTC. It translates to CASSEGSGSPYEQYF.